In its sample, the clone carrying this TCR beta chain was seen many times. Antigen unknown. CDR3 length: 12 residues. V was clipped by 6 bases and J by 5 bases, with 10 bases between them. Per the germline V gene, CDR1 is SNHLY and CDR2 is FYNNEI. The source material, RNA transcripts, was used to amplify TCR beta CDR3 regions. The HTBI primer set drove a first-round RT-PCR of the TCR CDR3. TCRdb ran MiXCR on the multiplex PCR reads and lists one entry per CDR3 protein. Here the sample spans approximately 870,000 distinct CDR3 sequences, roughly 40% being singletons. This record comes from a study of T cells in Graves' hyperthyroidism and ophthalmopathy. Study-wide results and caveats: Ophthalmopathy was distinguished from stable hyperthyroidism by 13 V-J signatures.

The sequenced sample was blood. V usage is TRBV2 and J usage is TRBJ2-5; possibly TRBD2 for D (5 bases). This clonotype was sampled from a man between 18 and 29 years old with Graves' hyperthyroidism. The CDR3, as DNA: TGTGCCAGCAGCGCCCGCGGGGAGACCCAGTACTTC. This encodes CASSARGETQYF.